This T cell receptor beta chain stems from a study of CD8+CD57+ T cells in acquired aplastic anemia. The wider study: Sorted CD4+ and CD8+ cells gave an average of approximately 3.4 ug of DNA.

Findings of the study overall: A set of approximately 30 CD8+ CDR3 sequences was shared between patients and controls, and these sequences appeared highly expressed in patients.

This clonotype was detected ten times or more. Its antigen is unknown. By flow cytometry, patients selected for sequencing had shown an expansion of CD8+CD57+ cells. There was no therapy given to any patient before the blood sampling took place. Using genomic DNA as the template, TCR beta VDJ and CDR3 profiling was carried out. MiXCR, applied by TCRdb to the reads, yields one record per CDR3 protein. The sample records 450,000 to 600,000 distinct CDR3 sequences, less than 35% being singletons. V shed 6 bases, J shed 3 bases, and the junction held 8 bases outside the gene matches. CDR3 length equals 15 residues.

Sequenced material: sorted CD4+, CD8+, or CD8+CD57+ T cells (not recorded which) from PBMCs. The source is a human donor with aplastic anemia. V usage is TRBV12-3 or TRBV12-4 and J usage is TRBJ1-5, with TRBD1 matching over 7 bases. CDR3 nucleotide sequence: TGTGCCAGCAGACGTACTGGGACAGTCAATCAGCCCCAGCATTTT. It is translated as CASRRTGTVNQPQHF.